The T cell receptor (beta chain) under discussion was sequenced for a study of shared clonotypes between healthy human individuals. Turning to this clone: Its specificity is not known.

V dropped 5 bases and J dropped 2 bases, with 10 bases sitting between them. There are 13 residues in the CDR3. Germline CDR1 reads MNHEY; CDR2 reads SMNVEV (reference sequence). Study-level points and caveats: Relative to memory subsets, naive subsets generally showed larger estimated richness.

Repertoires were generated with immunoSEQ multiplex PCR, while TCRdb's copy carries only in-frame clones and drops some. Here the sample spans about 700,000 clones, under 95% being singletons. CD45RO-negative, CCR7-positively selected cells formed the naive CD8 fraction, excluding terminally differentiated effector memory CD45RA+ cells. The genes are TRBV27 and TRBJ2-7; possible D gene TRBD1, 6 bases. This clonotype was sampled from a man younger than 40 in good health. Source material: naive CD8+ T cells sorted from blood. The CDR3 DNA sequence: TGTGCCAGCAGTGAGGCAGGGGCCTACGAGCAGTACTTC. Its translation: CASSEAGAYEQYF.